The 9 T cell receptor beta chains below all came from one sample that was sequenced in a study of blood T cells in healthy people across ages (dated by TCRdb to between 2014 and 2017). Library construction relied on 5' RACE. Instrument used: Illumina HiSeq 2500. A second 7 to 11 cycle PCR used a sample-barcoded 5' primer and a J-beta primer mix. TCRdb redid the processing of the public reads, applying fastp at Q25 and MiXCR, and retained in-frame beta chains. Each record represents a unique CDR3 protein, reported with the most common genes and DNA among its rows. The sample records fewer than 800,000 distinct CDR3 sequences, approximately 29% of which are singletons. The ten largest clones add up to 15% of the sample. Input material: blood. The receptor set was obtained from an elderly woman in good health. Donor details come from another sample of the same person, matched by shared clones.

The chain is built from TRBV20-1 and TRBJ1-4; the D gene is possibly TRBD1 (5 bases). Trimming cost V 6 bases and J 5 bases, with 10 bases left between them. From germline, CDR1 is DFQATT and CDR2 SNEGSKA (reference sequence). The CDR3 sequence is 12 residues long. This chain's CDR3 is CSARRGNEKLFF. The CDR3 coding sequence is TGCAGTGCCAGAAGGGGAAATGAAAAACTGTTTTTT.

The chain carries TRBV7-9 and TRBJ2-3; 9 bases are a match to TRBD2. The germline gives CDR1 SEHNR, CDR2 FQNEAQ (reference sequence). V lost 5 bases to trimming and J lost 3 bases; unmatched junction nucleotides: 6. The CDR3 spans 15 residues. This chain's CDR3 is CASSALAGVTDTQYF. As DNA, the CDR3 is TGTGCCAGCAGCGCATTAGCGGGAGTGACAGATACGCAGTATTTT. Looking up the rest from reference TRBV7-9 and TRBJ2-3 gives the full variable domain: DTGVSQNPRHKITKRGQNVTFRCDPISEHNRLYWYRQTLGQGPEFLTYFQNEAQLEKSRLLSDRFSAERPKGSFSTLEIQRTEQGDSAMYLCASSALAGVTDTQYFGPGTRLTVL.

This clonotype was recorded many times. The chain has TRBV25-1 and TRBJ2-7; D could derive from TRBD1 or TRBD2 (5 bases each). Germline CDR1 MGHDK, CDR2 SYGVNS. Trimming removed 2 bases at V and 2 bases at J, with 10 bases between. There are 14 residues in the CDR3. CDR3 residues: CASSEPGPTYEQYF. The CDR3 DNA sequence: TGTGCCAGCAGTGAACCGGGACCAACCTACGAGCAGTACTTC.

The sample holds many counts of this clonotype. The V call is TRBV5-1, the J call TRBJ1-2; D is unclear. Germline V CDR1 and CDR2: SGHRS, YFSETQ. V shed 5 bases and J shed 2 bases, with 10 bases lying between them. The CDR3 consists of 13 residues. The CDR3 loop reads CASSQNSNYGYTF. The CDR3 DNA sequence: TGCGCCAGCAGTCAAAATTCAAACTATGGCTACACCTTC.

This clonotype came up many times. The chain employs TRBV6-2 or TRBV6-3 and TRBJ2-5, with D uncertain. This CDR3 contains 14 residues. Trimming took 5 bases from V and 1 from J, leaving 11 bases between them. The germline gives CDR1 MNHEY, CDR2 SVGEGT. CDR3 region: CASSTRHFQETQYF. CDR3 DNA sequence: TGTGCCAGCAGTACCCGACATTTCCAAGAGACCCAGTACTTC.

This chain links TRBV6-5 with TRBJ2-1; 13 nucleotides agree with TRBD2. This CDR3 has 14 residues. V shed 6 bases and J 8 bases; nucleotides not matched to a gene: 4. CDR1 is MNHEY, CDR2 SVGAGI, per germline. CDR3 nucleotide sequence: TGTGCCAGCAGCCGAGGACTAGCGGGAGATGAGCAGTTCTTC. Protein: CASSRGLAGDEQFF.

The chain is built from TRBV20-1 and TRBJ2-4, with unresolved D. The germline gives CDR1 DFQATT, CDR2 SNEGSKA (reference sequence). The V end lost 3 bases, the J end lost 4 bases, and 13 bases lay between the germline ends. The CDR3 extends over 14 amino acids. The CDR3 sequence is CSASEVVTKNIQYF. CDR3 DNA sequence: TGCAGTGCTAGTGAGGTGGTGACTAAAAACATTCAGTACTTC.

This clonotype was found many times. CDR3 coding DNA: TGTGCCACCAGCAGAGATAGGGTGGACTATGGCTACACCTTC. Protein: CATSRDRVDYGYTF. The chain is built from TRBV15 and TRBJ1-2; the D is unclear. Germline V CDR1 and CDR2: LNHNV, YYDKDF (reference sequence). V was trimmed by 0 bases and J by 3 bases, leaving 8 bases between them. This CDR3 is built from 14 residues. The whole variable domain, filled in from reference TRBV15 and TRBJ1-2, reads DAMVIQNPRYQVTQFGKPVTLSCSQTLNHNVMYWYQQKSSQAPKLLFHYYDKDFNNEADTPDNFQSRRPNTSFCFLDIRSPGLGDTAMYLCATSRDRVDYGYTFGSGTRLTVV.

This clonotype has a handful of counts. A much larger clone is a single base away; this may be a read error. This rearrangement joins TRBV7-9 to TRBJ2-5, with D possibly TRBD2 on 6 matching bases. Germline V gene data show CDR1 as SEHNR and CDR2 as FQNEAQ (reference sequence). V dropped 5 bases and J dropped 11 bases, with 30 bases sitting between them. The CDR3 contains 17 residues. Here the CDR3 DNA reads TGTGCCAGCAGCCACAACTCCGGGACTTGGTCGTCCAATGAGCAGTACTTC. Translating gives CASSHNSGTWSSNEQYF.